This TCR beta chain is drawn from a study of cytomegalovirus exposure and HLA in healthy donors. CDR3 size: 15 residues. The V gene's germline CDR1 is MNHEY and CDR2 SMNVEV (reference sequence). V was trimmed by 2 bases and J by 3 bases, leaving 11 bases between them. Study observations and caveats: According to an earlier analysis, most TCR beta V segments yielded productive rearrangements about 90% or about 30% of the time.

It was with 60 Vbeta and 13 Jbeta primers that the PCR ran. TCRdb's copy holds only in-frame clones and misses some; the assay was immunoSEQ multiplex PCR. The sample consists of about 160,000 clones, approximately 90% of them appearing once. In the case of this clone: Its specificity is unknown.

This clonotype was obtained from a woman in her thirties in good health and CMV-seronegative. Material for sequencing was PBMCs. This rearrangement joins TRBV27 to TRBJ1-3; D is ambiguous. The CDR3 loop is CASSLGLGHGNTIYF. CDR3 sequence (DNA): TGTGCCAGCAGTTTAGGACTAGGCCATGGAAACACCATATATTTT.